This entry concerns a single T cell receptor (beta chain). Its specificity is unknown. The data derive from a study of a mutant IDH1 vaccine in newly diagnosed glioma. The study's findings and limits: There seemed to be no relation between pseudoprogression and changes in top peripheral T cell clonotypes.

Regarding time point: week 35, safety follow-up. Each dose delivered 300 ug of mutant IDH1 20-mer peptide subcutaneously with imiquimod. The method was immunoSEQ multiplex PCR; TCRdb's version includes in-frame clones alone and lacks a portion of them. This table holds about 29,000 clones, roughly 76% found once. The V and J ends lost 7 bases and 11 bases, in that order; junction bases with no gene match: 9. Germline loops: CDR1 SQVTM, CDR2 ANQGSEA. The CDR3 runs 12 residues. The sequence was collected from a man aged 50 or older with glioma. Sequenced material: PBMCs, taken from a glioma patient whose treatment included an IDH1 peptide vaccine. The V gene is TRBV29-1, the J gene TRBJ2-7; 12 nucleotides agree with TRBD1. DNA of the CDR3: TGCAGCGCTGGGGACAGGGGGCGAGAGGAGTACTTC. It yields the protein CSAGDRGREEYF.